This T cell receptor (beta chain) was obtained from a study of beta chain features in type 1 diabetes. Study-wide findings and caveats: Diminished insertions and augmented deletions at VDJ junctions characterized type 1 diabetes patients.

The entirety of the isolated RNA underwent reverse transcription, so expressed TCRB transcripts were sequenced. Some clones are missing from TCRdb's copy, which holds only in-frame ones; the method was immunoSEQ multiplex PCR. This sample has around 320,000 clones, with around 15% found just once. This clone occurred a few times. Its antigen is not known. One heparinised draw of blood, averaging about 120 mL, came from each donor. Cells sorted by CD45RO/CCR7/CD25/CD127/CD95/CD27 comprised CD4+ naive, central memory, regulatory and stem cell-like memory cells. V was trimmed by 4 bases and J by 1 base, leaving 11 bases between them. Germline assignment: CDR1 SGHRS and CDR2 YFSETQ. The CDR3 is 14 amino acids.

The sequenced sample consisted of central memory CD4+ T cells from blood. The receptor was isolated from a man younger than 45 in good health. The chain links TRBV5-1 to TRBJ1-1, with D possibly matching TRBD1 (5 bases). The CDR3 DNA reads TGCGCCAGCAGCATACAGGCTTCGAACACTGAAGCTTTCTTT. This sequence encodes CASSIQASNTEAFF.